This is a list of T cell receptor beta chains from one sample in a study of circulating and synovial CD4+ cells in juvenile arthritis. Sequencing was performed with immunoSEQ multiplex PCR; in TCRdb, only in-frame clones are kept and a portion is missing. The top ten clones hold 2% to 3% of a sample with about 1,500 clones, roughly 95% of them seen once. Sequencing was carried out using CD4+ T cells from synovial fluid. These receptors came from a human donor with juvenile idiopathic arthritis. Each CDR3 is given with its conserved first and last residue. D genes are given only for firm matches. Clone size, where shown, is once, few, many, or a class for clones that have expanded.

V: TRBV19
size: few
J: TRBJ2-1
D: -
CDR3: CASSARASGNEQFF
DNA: TGTGCCAGTAGTGCCAGGGCGTCAGGGAATGAGCAGTTCTTC

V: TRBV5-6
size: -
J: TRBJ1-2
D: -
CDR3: CASSQTVVYGYTF
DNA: TGTGCCAGCAGCCAGACAGTGGTCTATGGCTACACCTTC

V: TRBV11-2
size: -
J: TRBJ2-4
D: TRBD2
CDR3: CASAGGGAHIQYF
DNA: TGTGCCAGCGCCGGGGGGGGCGCACACATTCAGTACTTC

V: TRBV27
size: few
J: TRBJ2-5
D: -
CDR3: CASSPYSSRQETQYF
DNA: TGTGCCAGCAGTCCCTACAGCTCCCGCCAAGAGACCCAGTACTTC

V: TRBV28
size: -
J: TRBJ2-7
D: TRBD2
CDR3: CASSSLGLAEQYF
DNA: TGTGCCAGCAGTTCCCTTGGACTAGCTGAGCAGTACTTC

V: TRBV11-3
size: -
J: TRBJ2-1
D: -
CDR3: CASSLAGQYNEQFF
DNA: TGTGCCAGCAGCTTAGCTGGACAGTACAATGAGCAGTTCTTC

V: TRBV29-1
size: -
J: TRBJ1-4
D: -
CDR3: CSVLANKEKLFF
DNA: TGCAGCGTTTTGGCCAATAAGGAAAAACTGTTTTTT

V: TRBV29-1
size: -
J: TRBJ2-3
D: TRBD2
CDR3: CSGGLALTDTQYF
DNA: TGCAGCGGGGGACTAGCGCTCACAGATACGCAGTATTTT

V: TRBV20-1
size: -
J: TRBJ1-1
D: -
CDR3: CSAGSQARAFF
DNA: TGCAGTGCGGGGAGCCAGGCGAGGGCTTTCTTT

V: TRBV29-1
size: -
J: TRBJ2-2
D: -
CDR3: CSVLLDSNTGELFF
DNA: TGCAGCGTCTTACTAGATTCGAACACCGGGGAGCTGTTTTTT

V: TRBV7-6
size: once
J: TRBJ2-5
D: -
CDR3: CASALMSETQYF
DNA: TGTGCCAGCGCCCTCATGAGTGAGACCCAGTACTTC

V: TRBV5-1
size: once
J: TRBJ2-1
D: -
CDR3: CASSAQGLEQFF
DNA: TGCGCCAGCAGCGCGCAGGGCCTTGAGCAGTTCTTC

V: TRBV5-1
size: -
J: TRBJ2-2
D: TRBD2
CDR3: CASSSGLAGVGTGELFF
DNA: TGCGCCAGCAGCTCGGGACTAGCGGGAGTTGGGACCGGGGAGCTGTTTTTT

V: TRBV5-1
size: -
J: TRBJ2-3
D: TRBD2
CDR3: CASGPTSGARATTQYF
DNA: TGCGCCAGCGGACCAACTAGCGGGGCCCGCGCCACTACGCAGTATTTT

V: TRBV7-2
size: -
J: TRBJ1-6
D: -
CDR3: CASSSLGGAEGSPLHF
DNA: TGTGCCAGCAGCTCCCTGGGGGGGGCTGAGGGATCACCCCTCCACTTT

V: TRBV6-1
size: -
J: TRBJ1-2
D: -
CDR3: CATYPRGEAYYGYTF
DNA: TGTGCCACCTACCCGAGAGGGGAGGCCTACTATGGCTACACCTTC

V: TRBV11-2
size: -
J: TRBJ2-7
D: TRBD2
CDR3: CASSPSGNYEQYF
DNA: TGTGCCAGCAGCCCTAGCGGGAACTACGAGCAGTACTTC

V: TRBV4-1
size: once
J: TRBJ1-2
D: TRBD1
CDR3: CASSQVQGAGGYTF
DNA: TGCGCCAGCAGCCAAGTACAGGGGGCTGGAGGCTACACCTTC

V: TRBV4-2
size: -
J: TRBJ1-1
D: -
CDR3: CASSLGQKNTEAFF
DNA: TGTGCCAGCAGCCTGGGACAAAAGAACACTGAAGCTTTCTTT

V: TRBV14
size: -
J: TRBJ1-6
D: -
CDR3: CASSAQRLRNSPLHF
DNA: TGTGCCAGCAGCGCCCAGAGGTTACGAAATTCACCCCTCCACTTT

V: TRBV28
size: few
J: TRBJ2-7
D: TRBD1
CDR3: CASRIPGQGTEQYF
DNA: TGTGCCAGCAGAATACCGGGACAGGGGACCGAGCAGTACTTC

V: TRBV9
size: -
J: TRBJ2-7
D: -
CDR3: CASSVVGLLAVAYEQYF
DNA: TGTGCCAGCAGCGTAGTGGGCCTCCTGGCTGTTGCCTACGAGCAGTACTTC

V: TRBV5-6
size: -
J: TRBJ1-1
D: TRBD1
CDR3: CASSLGPGGTEAFF
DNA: TGTGCCAGCAGCTTGGGTCCAGGGGGGACTGAAGCTTTCTTT

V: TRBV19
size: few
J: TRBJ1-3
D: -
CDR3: CASSLRAGNTIYF
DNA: TGTGCCAGTAGTCTCCGGGCTGGAAACACCATATATTTT

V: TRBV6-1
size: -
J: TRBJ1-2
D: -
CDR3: CASTDSVHYGHTF
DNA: TGTGCCAGCACAGACTCAGTCCACTATGGCCACACCTTC

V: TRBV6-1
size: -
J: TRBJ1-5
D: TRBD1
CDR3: CASAPGTGGGQPQHF
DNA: TGTGCCAGCGCCCCCGGGACAGGGGGCGGTCAGCCCCAGCATTTT

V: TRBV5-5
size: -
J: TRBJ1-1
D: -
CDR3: CASHNPPWFTEAFF
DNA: TGTGCCAGCCACAATCCCCCCTGGTTCACTGAAGCTTTCTTT

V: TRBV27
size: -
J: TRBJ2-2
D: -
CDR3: CASSSPGGGRTGELFF
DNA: TGTGCCAGCAGTTCCCCGGGTGGCGGGCGAACCGGGGAGCTGTTTTTT

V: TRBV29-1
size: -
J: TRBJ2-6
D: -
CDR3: CSVGQASGANVLTF
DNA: TGCAGCGTCGGTCAGGCCTCTGGGGCCAACGTCCTGACTTTC

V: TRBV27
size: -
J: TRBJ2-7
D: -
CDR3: CASSFQAGSSYEQYF
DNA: TGTGCCAGCAGTTTTCAGGCAGGGTCCTCCTACGAGCAGTACTTC

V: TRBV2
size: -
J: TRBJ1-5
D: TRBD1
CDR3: CASSPRTGQQPQHF
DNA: TGTGCCAGCAGTCCAAGGACAGGGCAACAGCCCCAGCATTTT

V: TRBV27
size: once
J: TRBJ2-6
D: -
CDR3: CASSPIRTAGANVLTF
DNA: TGTGCCAGCAGTCCAATCCGGACAGCTGGGGCCAACGTCCTGACTTTC